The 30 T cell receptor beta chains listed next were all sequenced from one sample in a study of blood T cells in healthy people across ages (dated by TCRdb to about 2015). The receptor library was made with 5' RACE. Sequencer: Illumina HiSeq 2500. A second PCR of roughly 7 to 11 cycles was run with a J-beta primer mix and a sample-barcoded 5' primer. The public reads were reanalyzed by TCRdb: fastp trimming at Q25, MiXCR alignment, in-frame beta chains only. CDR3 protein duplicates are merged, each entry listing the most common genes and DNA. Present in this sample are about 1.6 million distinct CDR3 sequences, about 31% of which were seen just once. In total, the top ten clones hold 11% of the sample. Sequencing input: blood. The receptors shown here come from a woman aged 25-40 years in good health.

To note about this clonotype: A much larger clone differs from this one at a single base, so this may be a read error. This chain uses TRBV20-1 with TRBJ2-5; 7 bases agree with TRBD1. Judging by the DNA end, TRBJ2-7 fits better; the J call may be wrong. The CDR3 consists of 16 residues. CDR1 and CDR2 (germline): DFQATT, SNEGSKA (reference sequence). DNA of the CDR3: TGCAGTGCTAGAGATCTAGGGGGCAGGGCCCTCTACGAGCAGTACTTC. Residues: CSARDLGGRALYEQYF.

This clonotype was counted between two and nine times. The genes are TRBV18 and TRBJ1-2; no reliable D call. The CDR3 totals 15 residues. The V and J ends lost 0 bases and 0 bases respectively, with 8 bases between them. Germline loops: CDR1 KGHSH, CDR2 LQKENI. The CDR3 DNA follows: TGTGCCAGCTCACCACCAGGGTTAGCTAACTATGGCTACACCTTC. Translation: CASSPPGLANYGYTF.

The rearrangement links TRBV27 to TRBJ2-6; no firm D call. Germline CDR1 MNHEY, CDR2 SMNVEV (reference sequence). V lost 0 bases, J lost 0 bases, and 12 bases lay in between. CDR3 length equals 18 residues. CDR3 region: CASSLSFQAHSGANVLTF. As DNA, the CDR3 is TGTGCCAGCAGTTTATCGTTCCAGGCCCACTCTGGGGCCAACGTCCTGACTTTC. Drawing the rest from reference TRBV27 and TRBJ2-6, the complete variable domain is EAQVTQNPRYLITVTGKKLTVTCSQNMNHEYMSWYRQDPGLGLRQIYYSMNVEVTDKGDVPEGYKVSRKEKRNFPLILESPSPNQTSLYFCASSLSFQAHSGANVLTFGAGSRLTVL.

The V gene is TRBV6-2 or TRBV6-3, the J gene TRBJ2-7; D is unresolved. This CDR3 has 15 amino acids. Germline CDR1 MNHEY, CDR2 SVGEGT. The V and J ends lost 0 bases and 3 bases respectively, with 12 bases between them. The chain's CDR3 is CASSYSKADFYEQYF. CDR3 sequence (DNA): TGTGCCAGCAGTTACTCTAAGGCCGACTTCTACGAGCAGTACTTC.

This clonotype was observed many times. As DNA, the CDR3 is TGTGCCAGCAGTGGACAGGGGAAGGAGACCCAGTACTTC. Its translation: CASSGQGKETQYF. This chain connects TRBV6-1 to TRBJ2-5; 8 bases agree with TRBD1. CDR3 length equals 13 residues. V dropped 4 bases and J dropped 5; count of bases not matched to a gene: 3. Germline values: CDR1 MNHNS, CDR2 SASEGT.

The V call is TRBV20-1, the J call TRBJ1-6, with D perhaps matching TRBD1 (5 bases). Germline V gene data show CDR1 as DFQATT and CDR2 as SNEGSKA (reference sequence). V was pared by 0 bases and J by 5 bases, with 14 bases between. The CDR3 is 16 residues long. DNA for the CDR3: TGCAGTGCTAGAGATTGGGGCCGCGACCATAATTCACCCCTCCACTTT. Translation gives CSARDWGRDHNSPLHF.

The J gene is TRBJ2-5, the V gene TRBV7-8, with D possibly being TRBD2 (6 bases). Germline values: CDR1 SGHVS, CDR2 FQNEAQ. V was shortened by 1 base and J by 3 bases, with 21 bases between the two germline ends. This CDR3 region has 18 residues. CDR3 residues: CASSLGWRAGYKEETQYF. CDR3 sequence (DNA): TGTGCCAGCAGCTTAGGGTGGAGGGCTGGCTATAAGGAAGAGACCCAGTACTTC.

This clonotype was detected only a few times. CDR3 residues: CASSMGRQETQYF. CDR3 nucleotides: TGTGCCAGCAGCATGGGACGCCAAGAGACCCAGTACTTC. V usage is TRBV6-5 and J usage is TRBJ2-5; D tentatively reads TRBD1 or TRBD2 (5 bases each). The CDR3 length is 13 residues. The germline gives CDR1 MNHEY, CDR2 SVGAGI. V was clipped by 6 bases and J by 1 base, with 9 bases between them.

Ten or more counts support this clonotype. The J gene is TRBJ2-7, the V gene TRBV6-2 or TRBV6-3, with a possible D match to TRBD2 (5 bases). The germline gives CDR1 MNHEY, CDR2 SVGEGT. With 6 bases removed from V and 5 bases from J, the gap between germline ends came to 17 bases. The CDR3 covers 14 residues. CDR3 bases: TGTGCCAGCAGAGATCCGGGCGAGGGAGACGAGCAGTACTTC. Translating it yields CASRDPGEGDEQYF.

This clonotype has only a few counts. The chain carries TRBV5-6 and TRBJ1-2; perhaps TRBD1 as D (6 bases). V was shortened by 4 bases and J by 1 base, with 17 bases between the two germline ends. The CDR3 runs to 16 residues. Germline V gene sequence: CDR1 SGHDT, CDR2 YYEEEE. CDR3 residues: CASSPGTILNNYGYTF. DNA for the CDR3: TGTGCCAGCAGCCCGGGGACAATTTTGAATAACTATGGCTACACCTTC.

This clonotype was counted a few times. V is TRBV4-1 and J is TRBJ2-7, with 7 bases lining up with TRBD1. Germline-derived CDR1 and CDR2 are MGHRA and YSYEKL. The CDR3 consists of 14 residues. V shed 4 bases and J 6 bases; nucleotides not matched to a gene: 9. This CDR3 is CASSRGTAPGEQYF. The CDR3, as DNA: TGCGCCAGCAGCCGAGGGACAGCCCCTGGCGAGCAGTACTTC.

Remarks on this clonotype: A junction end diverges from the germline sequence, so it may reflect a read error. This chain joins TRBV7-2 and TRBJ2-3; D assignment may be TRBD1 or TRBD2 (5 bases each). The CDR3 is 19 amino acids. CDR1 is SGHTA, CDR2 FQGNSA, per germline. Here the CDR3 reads CASSLGERRLLFGTDTQYF. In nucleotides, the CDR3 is TGCGCCAGCAGCTTAGGGGAGAGGAGACTCCTATTTGGCACAGATACGCAGTATTTT.

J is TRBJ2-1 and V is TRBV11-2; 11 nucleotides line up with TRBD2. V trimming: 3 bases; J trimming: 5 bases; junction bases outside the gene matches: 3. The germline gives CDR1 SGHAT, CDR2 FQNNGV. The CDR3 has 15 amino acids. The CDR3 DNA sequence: TGTGCCAGCAGCTTTAGCGGGGGGGCCAACAATGAGCAGTTCTTC. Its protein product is CASSFSGGANNEQFF.

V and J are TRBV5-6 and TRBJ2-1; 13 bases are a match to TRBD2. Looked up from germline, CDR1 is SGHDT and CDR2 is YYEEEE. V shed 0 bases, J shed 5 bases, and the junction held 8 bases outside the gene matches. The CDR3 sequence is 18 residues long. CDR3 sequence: CASSLVWTSGRIDNEQFF. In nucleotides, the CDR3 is TGTGCCAGCAGCTTGGTTTGGACTAGCGGGAGAATCGACAATGAGCAGTTCTTC.

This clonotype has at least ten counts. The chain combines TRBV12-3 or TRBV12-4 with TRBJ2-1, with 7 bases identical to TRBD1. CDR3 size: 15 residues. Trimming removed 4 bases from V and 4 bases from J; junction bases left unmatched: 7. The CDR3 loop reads CASSSGTEGYNEQFF. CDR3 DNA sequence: TGTGCCAGCAGTTCGGGGACAGAGGGGTACAATGAGCAGTTCTTC.

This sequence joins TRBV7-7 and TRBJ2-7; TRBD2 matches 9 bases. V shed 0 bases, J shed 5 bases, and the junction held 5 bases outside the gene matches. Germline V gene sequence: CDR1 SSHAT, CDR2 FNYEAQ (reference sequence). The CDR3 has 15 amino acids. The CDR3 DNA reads TGTGCCAGCAGCTTAGCGCGGGGGGGCCTACACGAGCAGTACTTC. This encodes CASSLARGGLHEQYF.

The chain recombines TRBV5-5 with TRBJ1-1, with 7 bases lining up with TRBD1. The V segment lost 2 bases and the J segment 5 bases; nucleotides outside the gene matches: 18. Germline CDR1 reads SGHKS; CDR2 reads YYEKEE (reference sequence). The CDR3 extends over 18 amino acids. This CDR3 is CASSLQGRAIVIPTEAFF. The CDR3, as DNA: TGTGCCAGCAGCTTACAGGGGCGCGCGATAGTCATCCCAACTGAAGCTTTCTTT. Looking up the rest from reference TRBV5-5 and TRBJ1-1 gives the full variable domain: DAGVTQSPTHLIKTRGQQVTLRCSPISGHKSVSWYQQVLGQGPQFIFQYYEKEERGRGNFPDRFSARQFPNYSSELNVNALLLGDSALYLCASSLQGRAIVIPTEAFFGQGTRLTVV.

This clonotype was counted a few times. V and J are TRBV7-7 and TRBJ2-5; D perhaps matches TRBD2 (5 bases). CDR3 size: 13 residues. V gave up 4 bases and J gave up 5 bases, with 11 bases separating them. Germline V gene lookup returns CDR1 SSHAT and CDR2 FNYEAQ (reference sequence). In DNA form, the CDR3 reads TGTGCCAGCAGCTCGTTCACGGGGGAGACCCAGTACTTC. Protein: CASSSFTGETQYF. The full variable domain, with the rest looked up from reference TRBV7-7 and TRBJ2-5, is GAGVSQSPRYKVTKRGQDVTLRCDPISSHATLYWYQQALGQGPEFLTYFNYEAQPDKSGLPSDRFSAERPEGSISTLTIQRTEQRDSAMYRCASSSFTGETQYFGPGTRLLVL.

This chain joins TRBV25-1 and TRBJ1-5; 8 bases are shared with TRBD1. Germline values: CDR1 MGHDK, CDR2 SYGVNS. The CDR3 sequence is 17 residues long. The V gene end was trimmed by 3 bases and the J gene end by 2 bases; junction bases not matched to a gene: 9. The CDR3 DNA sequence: TGTGCCAGCAGTGACCTCGGACAGGGAGGTCGCAATCAGCCCCAGCATTTT. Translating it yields CASSDLGQGGRNQPQHF.

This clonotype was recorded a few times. The CDR3 loop is CASSQFIVAGEKTQYF. In DNA form, the CDR3 reads TGCGCCAGCAGCCAATTCATCGTAGCGGGGGAGAAGACCCAGTACTTC. The chain recombines TRBV4-1 with TRBJ2-5, with TRBD2 identical over 9 bases. This CDR3 region has 16 residues. CDR1 MGHRA and CDR2 YSYEKL come from the germline V gene. Losses at the gene ends were 2 bases for V and 6 bases for J; bases not matched to a gene: 10.

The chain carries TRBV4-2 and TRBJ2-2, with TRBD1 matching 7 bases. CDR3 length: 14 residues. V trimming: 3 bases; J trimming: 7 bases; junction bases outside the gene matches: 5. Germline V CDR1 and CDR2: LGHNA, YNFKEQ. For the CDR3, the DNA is TGTGCCAGCAGCCAGTCACAGGGGATCGGGGAGCTGTTTTTT. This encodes CASSQSQGIGELFF.

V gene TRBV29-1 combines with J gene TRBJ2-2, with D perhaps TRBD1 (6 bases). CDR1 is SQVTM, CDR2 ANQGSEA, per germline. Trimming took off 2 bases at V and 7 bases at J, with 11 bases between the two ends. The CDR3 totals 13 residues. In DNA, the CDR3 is TGCAGCGTTGAACCAGGGGCGAGCGGGGAGCTGTTTTTT. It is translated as CSVEPGASGELFF.

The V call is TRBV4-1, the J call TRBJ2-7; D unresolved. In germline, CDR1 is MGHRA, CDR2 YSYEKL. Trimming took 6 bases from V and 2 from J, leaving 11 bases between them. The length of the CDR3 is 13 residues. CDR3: CASSVLGAYEQYF. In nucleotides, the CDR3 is TGCGCCAGCAGTGTCCTAGGTGCCTACGAGCAGTACTTC.

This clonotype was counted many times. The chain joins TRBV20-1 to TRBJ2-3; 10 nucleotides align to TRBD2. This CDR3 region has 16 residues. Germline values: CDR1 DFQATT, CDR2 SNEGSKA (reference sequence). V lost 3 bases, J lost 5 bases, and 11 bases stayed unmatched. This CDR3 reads CSARGDLAGVGDTQYF. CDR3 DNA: TGCAGTGCTAGGGGGGACCTAGCGGGAGTCGGAGATACGCAGTATTTT.

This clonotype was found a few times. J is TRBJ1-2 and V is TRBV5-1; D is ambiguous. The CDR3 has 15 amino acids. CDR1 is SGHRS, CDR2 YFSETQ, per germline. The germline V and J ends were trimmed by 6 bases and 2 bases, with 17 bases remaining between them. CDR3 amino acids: CASTLSDSWNYGYTF. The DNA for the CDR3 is TGCGCCAGCACCCTTTCGGACTCCTGGAACTATGGCTACACCTTC. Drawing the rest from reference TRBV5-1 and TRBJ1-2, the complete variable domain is KAGVTQTPRYLIKTRGQQVTLSCSPISGHRSVSWYQQTPGQGLQFLFEYFSETQRNKGNFPGRFSGRQFSNSRSEMNVSTLELGDSALYLCASTLSDSWNYGYTFGSGTRLTVV.

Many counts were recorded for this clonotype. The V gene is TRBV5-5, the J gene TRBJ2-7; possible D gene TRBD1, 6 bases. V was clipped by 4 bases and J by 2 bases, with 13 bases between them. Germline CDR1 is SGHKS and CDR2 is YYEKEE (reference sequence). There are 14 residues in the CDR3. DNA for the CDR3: TGTGCCAGCAGCCTCTCCCAGGGGACCTACGAGCAGTACTTC. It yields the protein CASSLSQGTYEQYF. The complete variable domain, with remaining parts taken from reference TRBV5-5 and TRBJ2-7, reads DAGVTQSPTHLIKTRGQQVTLRCSPISGHKSVSWYQQVLGQGPQFIFQYYEKEERGRGNFPDRFSARQFPNYSSELNVNALLLGDSALYLCASSLSQGTYEQYFGPGTRLTVT.

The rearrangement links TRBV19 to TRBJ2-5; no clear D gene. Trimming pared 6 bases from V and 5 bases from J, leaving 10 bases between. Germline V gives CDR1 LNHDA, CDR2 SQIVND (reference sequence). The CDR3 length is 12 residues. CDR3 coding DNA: TGTGCCAGTAGACTTAGTGGTGAGACCCAGTACTTC. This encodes CASRLSGETQYF.

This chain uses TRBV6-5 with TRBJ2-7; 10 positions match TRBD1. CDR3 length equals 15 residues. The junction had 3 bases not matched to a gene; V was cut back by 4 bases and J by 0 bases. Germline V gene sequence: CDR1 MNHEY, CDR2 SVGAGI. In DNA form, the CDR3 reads TGTGCCAGCAGTTCGGACAGGGGGGACTCCTACGAGCAGTACTTC. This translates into CASSSDRGDSYEQYF.

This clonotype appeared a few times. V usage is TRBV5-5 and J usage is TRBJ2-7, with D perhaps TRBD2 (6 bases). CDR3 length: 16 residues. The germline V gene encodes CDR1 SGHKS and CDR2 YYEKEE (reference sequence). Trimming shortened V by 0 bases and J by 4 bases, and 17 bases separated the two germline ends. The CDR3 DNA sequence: TGTGCCAGCAGCTTGGCCGGGAGTATTACATGGTACGAGCAGTACTTC. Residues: CASSLAGSITWYEQYF.

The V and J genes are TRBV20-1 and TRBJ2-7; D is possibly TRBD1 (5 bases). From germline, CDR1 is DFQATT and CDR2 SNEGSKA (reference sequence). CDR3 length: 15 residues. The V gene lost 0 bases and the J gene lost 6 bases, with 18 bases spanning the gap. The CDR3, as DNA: TGCAGTGCTAGAGAAGTAGGGGATAGCTACGCCGAGCAGTACTTC. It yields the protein CSAREVGDSYAEQYF.